One sample yielded the 21 T cell receptor beta chains listed below, sequenced in a study of cytomegalovirus exposure and HLA in healthy donors. Use of 60 Vbeta and 13 Jbeta primers characterized the PCR. Assay: immunoSEQ multiplex PCR; the TCRdb copy retains only in-frame clones and omits some. The sample has 210,000 or so clones, approximately 80% seen once; the top ten hold 1.4%. Sequenced input: PBMCs. The source of these receptors is a girl aged 10-17 years in good health and CMV-seronegative.

This clone was counted once. The genes are TRBV2 and TRBJ2-2; 9 bases agree with TRBD1. Germline V lookup: CDR1 SNHLY, CDR2 FYNNEI. The CDR3 has 15 residues. Germline trimming cut 6 bases from V and 5 bases from J; bases unmatched to any gene: 7. The CDR3 loop is CASSYRGRWTGELFF. CDR3 nucleotide sequence: TGTGCCAGCAGCTACAGGGGGCGCTGGACCGGGGAGCTGTTTTTT.

The CDR3, as DNA: TGCGCCAGCAGCCAAGAAGGGCGGGTCTCGTTCAATGAGCAGTTCTTC. As protein: CASSQEGRVSFNEQFF. The chain uses TRBV4-1 and TRBJ2-1, with a tentative D call TRBD2 (5 bases). The germline CDR1 and CDR2 sequences are MGHRA and YSYEKL. The ends were cut back, 0 bases at V and 6 bases at J, with 15 bases in the middle. The CDR3 sequence is 16 residues long.

The CDR3 DNA reads as TGTGCCAGCAGCTTAAACACAGGGCTAAACACTGAAGCTTTCTTT. Its translation: CASSLNTGLNTEAFF. This rearrangement joins TRBV7-3 to TRBJ1-1; TRBD1 might be the D (6 bases). Germline V gene sequence: CDR1 SGHTA, CDR2 FQGTGA. The CDR3 runs 15 residues. Between the trimmed V and J ends, which lost 1 base and 2 bases, there was a span of 11 bases.

This clone was seen more than once but under ten times. The V call is TRBV4-3, the J call TRBJ1-6; no definite D call. This CDR3 is 15 amino acids long. Trimming took 2 bases from V and 6 from J, leaving 11 bases between them. The germline V gene encodes CDR1 LGHNA and CDR2 YSLEER. CDR3 in amino acids: CASSQRWATNSPLHF. As DNA, the CDR3 is TGCGCCAGCAGCCAAAGATGGGCCACTAATTCACCCCTCCACTTT.

The chain is built from TRBV7-8 and TRBJ1-1; TRBD1 agrees at 7 bases. V shed 4 bases, J shed 1 base, and the junction held 9 bases outside the gene matches. CDR1 is SGHVS and CDR2 is FQNEAQ in the germline V gene. This CDR3 comprises 16 residues. The CDR3, as DNA: TGTGCCAGCAGCTCTCAGGGGGGAATGAGGAACACTGAAGCTTTCTTT. Translation: CASSSQGGMRNTEAFF.

J is TRBJ2-5 and V is TRBV2, with D hard to call. Per germline, CDR1 SNHLY and CDR2 FYNNEI. V lost 6 bases and J 0 bases, leaving 5 bases between the germline ends. This CDR3 is built from 12 residues. The CDR3 sequence is CASRRDQETQYF. In DNA, the CDR3 is TGTGCCAGCAGGCGCGACCAAGAGACCCAGTACTTC.

This rearrangement joins TRBV6-5 to TRBJ1-1; D is perhaps TRBD1 (5 bases). Germline CDR1 is MNHEY and CDR2 is SVGAGI. This CDR3 has 15 residues. The V end lost 4 bases, the J end lost 4 bases, and 16 bases lay between the germline ends. The CDR3 region is CASSSSGGDRTEAFF. CDR3 DNA: TGTGCCAGCAGTTCCTCTGGGGGGGATCGCACTGAAGCTTTCTTT.

V gene TRBV28 combines with J gene TRBJ2-1; TRBD2 agrees at 12 bases. This CDR3 contains 15 residues. From germline, CDR1 is MDHEN and CDR2 SYDVKM. With V trimmed by 6 bases and J by 4 bases, 4 bases remained unmatched. Here the CDR3 DNA reads TGTGCCAGCAGCACCGGACTAGCGGGGTACAATGAGCAGTTCTTC. Protein: CASSTGLAGYNEQFF. The full variable domain, rest sourced from reference TRBV28 and TRBJ2-1, is DVKVTQSSRYLVKRTGEKVFLECVQDMDHENMFWYRQDPGLGLRLIYFSYDVKMKEKGDIPEGYSVSREKKERFSLILESASTNQTSMYLCASSTGLAGYNEQFFGPGTRLTVL.

This clone was seen only once. This chain joins TRBV9 and TRBJ2-2, with 14 bases identical to TRBD2. Germline-derived CDR1 and CDR2 are SGDLS and YYNGEE. V dropped 0 bases and J dropped 6; count of bases not matched to a gene: 4. This CDR3 has 17 amino acids. CDR3 protein: CASSVETSGGGAGELFF. The CDR3 coding sequence is TGTGCCAGCAGCGTAGAGACTAGCGGGGGGGGAGCCGGGGAGCTGTTTTTT.

Regarding this clone: Other DNA sequences in the same sample also yield this CDR3. The chain recombines TRBV28 with TRBJ2-4; a weak D match, TRBD1 (5 bases). The germline V and J ends were trimmed by 2 bases and 6 bases, with 5 bases remaining between them. The CDR3 loop spans 12 amino acids. Germline loops: CDR1 MDHEN, CDR2 SYDVKM. The CDR3 protein is CASSLRGNIQYF. For the CDR3, the DNA is TGTGCCAGCAGTTTAAGGGGAAACATTCAGTACTTC.

The chain employs TRBV5-1 and TRBJ1-2; 9 bases map to TRBD1. V trimming: 4 bases; J trimming: 6 bases; junction bases outside the gene matches: 16. The CDR3 has 17 residues. Germline V CDR1 and CDR2: SGHRS, YFSETQ. CDR3 DNA: TGCGCCAGCAGCCAAACGCCGGGACAGGGTCTATCGGATGGCTACACCTTC. As protein: CASSQTPGQGLSDGYTF.

The gene calls are TRBV5-6 and TRBJ2-5; 7 bases match TRBD1. Trimming cost V 3 bases and J 2 bases; bases outside gene matches: 10. Germline CDR1 is SGHDT and CDR2 is YYEEEE. This CDR3 has 16 amino acids. DNA of the CDR3: TGTGCCAGCAGCTCTACCCGGGACAGCAAACAAGAGACCCAGTACTTC. Translating gives CASSSTRDSKQETQYF.

This chain joins TRBV6-1 and TRBJ1-1; D perhaps matches TRBD1 (5 bases). The CDR3 contains 16 residues. Trimming stripped 1 base from V and 4 bases from J, with 16 bases between. Germline V CDR1 and CDR2: MNHNS, SASEGT. DNA of the CDR3: TGTGCCAGCAGTGAAGTTGTTGGGGGACTGGGCACTGAAGCTTTCTTT. Translated: CASSEVVGGLGTEAFF.

This clone was found once. The chain employs TRBV5-1 and TRBJ2-5; D is possibly TRBD2 (5 bases). This CDR3 is built from 15 residues. The germline V gene has CDR1 SGHRS and CDR2 YFSETQ. Trimming removed 2 bases from V and 0 bases from J, with 11 bases in between. The CDR3 here is CASSFSFGDQETQYF. The CDR3 DNA follows: TGCGCCAGCAGCTTTTCATTCGGGGACCAAGAGACCCAGTACTTC.

The chain uses TRBV15 and TRBJ1-2; the D gene is possibly TRBD1 (5 bases). The CDR3 runs 13 residues. V dropped 8 bases and J dropped 4 bases, with 14 bases sitting between them. The germline CDR1 and CDR2 sequences are LNHNV and YYDKDF (reference sequence). The CDR3 DNA sequence: TGTGCCACCGCAGCTGTCAGGGCCTATGGCTACACCTTC. Translation: CATAAVRAYGYTF. Drawing the rest from reference TRBV15 and TRBJ1-2, the complete variable domain is DAMVIQNPRYQVTQFGKPVTLSCSQTLNHNVMYWYQQKSSQAPKLLFHYYDKDFNNEADTPDNFQSRRPNTSFCFLDIRSPGLGDTAMYLCATAAVRAYGYTFGSGTRLTVV.

The rearrangement joins TRBV7-3 to TRBJ2-1, with a weak D call TRBD1 (8 bases). Germline V gives CDR1 SGHTA, CDR2 FQGTGA. The V gene lost 2 bases and the J gene lost 13 bases, with 21 bases spanning the gap. This CDR3 has 15 amino acids. CDR3 bases: TGTGCCAGCAGCTTATTCAGTAAACAGGGGGGGACCCAGTTCTTC. Amino acid sequence: CASSLFSKQGGTQFF.

This rearrangement joins TRBV7-2 to TRBJ1-6; D may be TRBD1 (6 bases). In germline, CDR1 is SGHTA, CDR2 FQGNSA. The germline V and J ends were trimmed by 0 bases and 5 bases, with 11 bases remaining between them. This CDR3 comprises 16 residues. The CDR3 is CASSLAPGVNNSPLHF. The CDR3 DNA is TGTGCCAGCAGCTTAGCGCCAGGGGTAAATAATTCACCCCTCCACTTT. Variable domain in full (rest from reference TRBV7-2 and TRBJ1-6): GAGVSQSPSNKVTEKGKDVELRCDPISGHTALYWYRQSLGQGLEFLIYFQGNSAPDKSGLPSDRFSAERTGGSVSTLTIQRTQQEDSAVYLCASSLAPGVNNSPLHFGNGTRLTVT.

The chain combines TRBV21-1 with TRBJ2-4; TRBD1 is the table's D call and was not checked against the DNA. TRBV21-1 corresponds to a pseudogene. The CDR3 length is 17 residues. The CDR3 region has the DNA TGTGCCAGCAGGGGCACATCGTCGAGTTCAGCCAAAAACATTCAGTACTTC. It codes for CASRGTSSSSAKNIQYF.

The chain employs TRBV7-9 and TRBJ2-3, with 8 bases aligning to TRBD2. The CDR3 is made up of 19 amino acids. J was trimmed by 3 bases and V by 1 base; bases with no gene match: 15. Germline-derived CDR1 and CDR2 are SEHNR and FQNEAQ (reference sequence). CDR3 DNA sequence: TGTGCCAGCAGCTTAGGGGCTCGGCGGGCTAGCGGGTCGACAGATACGCAGTATTTT. It codes for CASSLGARRASGSTDTQYF.

The chain combines TRBV29-1 with TRBJ1-3; TRBD1 is a possible D gene (6 bases). Germline lookup yields CDR1 SQVTM and CDR2 ANQGSEA. This CDR3 has 15 residues. The ends were cut back, 7 bases at V and 6 bases at J, with 22 bases in the middle. The CDR3 sequence: CSAAGGQGLENTIYF. DNA for the CDR3: TGCAGCGCCGCGGGGGGGCAGGGACTAGAAAACACCATATATTTT.

V is TRBV5-1 and J is TRBJ1-2; 8 positions match TRBD1. Germline V gives CDR1 SGHRS, CDR2 YFSETQ. The trim removed 4 bases at V and 10 bases at J, leaving 12 bases unmatched. The CDR3 spans 14 residues. CDR3 nucleotides: TGCGCCAGCAGCCTCTCGGGACAGGAGAGAGACTACACCTTC. It specifies CASSLSGQERDYTF.